This entry describes one T cell receptor beta chain. Its target is not known. This sample was taken from a study of T cell responses to AZD1222 COVID-19 vaccine. Assay: immunoSEQ multiplex PCR; the TCRdb copy retains only in-frame clones and omits some. The sample lists roughly 100,000 clones, roughly nine tenths occurring once. Study outcomes and limitations: Baseline seropositives among AZD1222 recipients totaled only five or six.

The specimen comprised peripheral blood, sampled 28 days after the second AZD1222 dose. This TCR was sampled from an adult who received the AZD1222 COVID-19 vaccine.

The CDR3 loop reads CSVGFSGGADTQYF. CDR3 DNA: TGCAGCGTCGGCTTCTCTGGGGGCGCAGATACGCAGTATTTT. This chain links TRBV29-1 with TRBJ2-3; D is perhaps TRBD1 (6 bases). Germline assignment: CDR1 SQVTM and CDR2 ANQGSEA. The germline V and J ends were trimmed by 6 bases and 4 bases, with 17 bases remaining between them. This CDR3 is 14 amino acids long.